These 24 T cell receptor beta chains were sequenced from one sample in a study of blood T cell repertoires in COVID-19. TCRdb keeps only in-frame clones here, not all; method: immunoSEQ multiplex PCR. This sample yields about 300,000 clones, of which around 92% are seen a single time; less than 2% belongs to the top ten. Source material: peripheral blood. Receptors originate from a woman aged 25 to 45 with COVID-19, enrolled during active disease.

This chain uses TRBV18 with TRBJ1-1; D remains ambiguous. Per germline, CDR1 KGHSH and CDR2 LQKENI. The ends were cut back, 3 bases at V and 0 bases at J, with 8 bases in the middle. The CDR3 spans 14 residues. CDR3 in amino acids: CASSPSGMNTEAFF. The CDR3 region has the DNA TGTGCCAGCTCACCCTCGGGAATGAACACTGAAGCTTTCTTT.

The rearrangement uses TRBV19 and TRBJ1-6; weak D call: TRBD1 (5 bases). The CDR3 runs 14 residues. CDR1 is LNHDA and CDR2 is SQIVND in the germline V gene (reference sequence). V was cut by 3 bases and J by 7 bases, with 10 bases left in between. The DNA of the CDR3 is TGTGCCAGTAGTATTGTCAGGGTCAATTCACCCCTCCACTTT. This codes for CASSIVRVNSPLHF.

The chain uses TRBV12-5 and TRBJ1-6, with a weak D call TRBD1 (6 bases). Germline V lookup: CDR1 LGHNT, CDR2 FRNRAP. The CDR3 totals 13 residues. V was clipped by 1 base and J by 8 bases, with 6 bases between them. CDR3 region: CASGLDRDSPLHF. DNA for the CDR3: TGTGCTAGTGGTTTGGACAGGGATTCACCCCTCCACTTT. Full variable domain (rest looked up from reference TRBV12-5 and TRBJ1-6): DARVTQTPRHKVTEMGQEVTMRCQPILGHNTVFWYRQTMMQGLELLAYFRNRAPLDDSGMPKDRFSAEMPDATLATLKIQPSEPRDSAVYFCASGLDRDSPLHFGNGTRLTVT.

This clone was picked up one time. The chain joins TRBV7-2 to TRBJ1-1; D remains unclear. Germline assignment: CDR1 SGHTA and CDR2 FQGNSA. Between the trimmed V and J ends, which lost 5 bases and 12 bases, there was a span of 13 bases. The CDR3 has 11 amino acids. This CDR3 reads CASSLRLRPFF. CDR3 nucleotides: TGTGCCAGCAGCCTCAGACTGAGACCTTTCTTT.

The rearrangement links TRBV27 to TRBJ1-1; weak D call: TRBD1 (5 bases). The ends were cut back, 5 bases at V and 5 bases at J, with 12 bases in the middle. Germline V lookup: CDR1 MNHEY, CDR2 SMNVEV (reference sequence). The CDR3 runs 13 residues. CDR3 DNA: TGTGCCAGCAGTCCCGGGGGGAGAACTGAAGCTTTCTTT. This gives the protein CASSPGGRTEAFF.

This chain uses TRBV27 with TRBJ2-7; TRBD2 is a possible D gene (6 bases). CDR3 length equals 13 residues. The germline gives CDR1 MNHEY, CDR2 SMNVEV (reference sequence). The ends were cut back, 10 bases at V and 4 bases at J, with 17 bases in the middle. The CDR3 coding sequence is TGTGCCACCTCCGAGGCAGGAGGGTACGAGCAGTACTTC. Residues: CATSEAGGYEQYF.

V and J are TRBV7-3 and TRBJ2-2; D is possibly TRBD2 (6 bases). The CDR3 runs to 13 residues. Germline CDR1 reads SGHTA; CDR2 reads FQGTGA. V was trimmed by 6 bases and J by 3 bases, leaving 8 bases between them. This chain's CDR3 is CASRRDYTGELFF. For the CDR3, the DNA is TGTGCCAGCAGGAGGGACTACACCGGGGAGCTGTTTTTT.

The CDR3 region is CASSQEEGRETQYF. The CDR3 nucleotides read TGCGCCAGCAGCCAAGAAGAGGGCCGAGAGACCCAGTACTTC. The chain employs TRBV4-1 and TRBJ2-5; tentatively, D is TRBD2 (5 bases). Trimming took 0 bases from V and 4 from J, leaving 9 bases between them. Germline CDR1 MGHRA, CDR2 YSYEKL. CDR3 length: 14 amino acids.

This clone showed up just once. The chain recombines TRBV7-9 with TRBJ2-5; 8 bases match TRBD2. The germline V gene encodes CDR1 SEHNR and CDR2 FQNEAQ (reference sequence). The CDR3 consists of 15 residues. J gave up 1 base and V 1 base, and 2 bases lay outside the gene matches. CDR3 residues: CASSLDGGVQETQYF. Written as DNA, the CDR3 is TGTGCCAGCAGCTTAGACGGGGGGGTCCAAGAGACCCAGTACTTC.

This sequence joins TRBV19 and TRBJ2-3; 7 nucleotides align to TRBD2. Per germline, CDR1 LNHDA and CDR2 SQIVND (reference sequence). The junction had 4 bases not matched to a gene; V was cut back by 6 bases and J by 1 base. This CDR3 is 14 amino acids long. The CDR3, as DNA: TGTGCCAGTAGGCAGGGAGGGGGCACAGATACGCAGTATTTT. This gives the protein CASRQGGGTDTQYF.

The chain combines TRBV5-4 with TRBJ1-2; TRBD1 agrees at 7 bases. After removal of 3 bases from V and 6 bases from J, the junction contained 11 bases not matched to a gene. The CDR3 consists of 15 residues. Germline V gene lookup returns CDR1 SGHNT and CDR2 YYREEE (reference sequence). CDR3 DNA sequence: TGTGCCAGCAGCTCCCCCCCCGGGACAGAAGATGGCTACACCTTC. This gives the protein CASSSPPGTEDGYTF.

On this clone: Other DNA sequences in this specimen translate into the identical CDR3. In nucleotides, the CDR3 is TGTGCCAGCAGTGAAGGGCGGGACAGGGCGACCTACGAGCAGTACGTC. Protein product: CASSEGRDRATYEQYV. The chain employs TRBV2 and TRBJ2-7; TRBD1 agrees at 9 bases. After removal of 1 base from V and 2 bases from J, the junction contained 6 bases not matched to a gene. Per the germline V gene, CDR1 is SNHLY and CDR2 is FYNNEI. The CDR3 loop spans 16 amino acids.

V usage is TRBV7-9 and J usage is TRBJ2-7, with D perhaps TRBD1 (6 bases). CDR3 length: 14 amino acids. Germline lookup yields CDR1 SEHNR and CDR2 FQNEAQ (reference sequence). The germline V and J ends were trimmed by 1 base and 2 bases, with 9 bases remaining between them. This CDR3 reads CASSLEQGPYEQYF. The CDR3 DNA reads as TGTGCCAGCAGCTTAGAACAGGGCCCCTACGAGCAGTACTTC.

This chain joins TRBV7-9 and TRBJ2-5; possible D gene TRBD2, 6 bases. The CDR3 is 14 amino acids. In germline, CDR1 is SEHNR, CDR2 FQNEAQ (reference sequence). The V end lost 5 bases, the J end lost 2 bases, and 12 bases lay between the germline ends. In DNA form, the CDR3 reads TGTGCCAGCAGCCGGGACTTTTTGCAAGAGACCCAGTACTTC. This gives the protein CASSRDFLQETQYF.

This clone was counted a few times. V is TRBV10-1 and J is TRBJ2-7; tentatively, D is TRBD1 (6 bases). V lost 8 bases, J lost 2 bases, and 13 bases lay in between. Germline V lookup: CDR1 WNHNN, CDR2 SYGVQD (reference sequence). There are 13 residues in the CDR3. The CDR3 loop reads CASGGHSTYEQYV. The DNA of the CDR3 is TGCGCCAGCGGGGGACACTCGACCTACGAGCAGTACGTC.

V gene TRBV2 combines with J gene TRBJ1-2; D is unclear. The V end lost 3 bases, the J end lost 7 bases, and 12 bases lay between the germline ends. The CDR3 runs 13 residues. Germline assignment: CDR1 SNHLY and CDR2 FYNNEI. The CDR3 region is CASSDRARGGYTF. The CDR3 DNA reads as TGTGCCAGCAGTGACCGCGCTCGAGGTGGCTACACCTTC.

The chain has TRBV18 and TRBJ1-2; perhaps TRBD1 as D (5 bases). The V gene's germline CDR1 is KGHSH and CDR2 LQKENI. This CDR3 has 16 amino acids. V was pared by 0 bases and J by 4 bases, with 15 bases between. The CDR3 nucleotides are TGTGCCAGCTCACCACCGGACGGGGACTTAATCTATGGCTACACCTTC. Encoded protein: CASSPPDGDLIYGYTF.

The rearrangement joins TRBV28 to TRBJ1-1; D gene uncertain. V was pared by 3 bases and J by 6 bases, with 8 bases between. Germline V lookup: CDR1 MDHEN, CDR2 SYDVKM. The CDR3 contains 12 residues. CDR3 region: CASSLAGPEAFF. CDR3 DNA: TGTGCCAGCAGTTTGGCAGGCCCTGAAGCTTTCTTT.

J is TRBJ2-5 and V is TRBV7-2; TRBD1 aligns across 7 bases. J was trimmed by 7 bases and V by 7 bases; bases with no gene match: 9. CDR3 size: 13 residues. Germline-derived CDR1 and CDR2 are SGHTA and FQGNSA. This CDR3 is CASTDTGVGTQYF. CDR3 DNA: TGTGCCAGCACCGACACAGGGGTCGGGACCCAGTACTTC.

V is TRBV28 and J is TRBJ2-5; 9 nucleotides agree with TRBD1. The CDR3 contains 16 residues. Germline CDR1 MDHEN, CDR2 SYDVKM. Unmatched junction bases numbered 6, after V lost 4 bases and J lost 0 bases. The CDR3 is CASSSWTGEYQETQYF. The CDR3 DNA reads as TGTGCCAGCAGTTCCTGGACAGGGGAGTACCAAGAGACCCAGTACTTC.

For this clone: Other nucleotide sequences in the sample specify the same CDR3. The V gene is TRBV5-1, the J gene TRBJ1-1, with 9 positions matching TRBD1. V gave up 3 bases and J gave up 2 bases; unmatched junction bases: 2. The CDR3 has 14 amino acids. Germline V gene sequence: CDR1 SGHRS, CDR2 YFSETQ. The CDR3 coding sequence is TGCGCCAGCAGCTCGGGACAGGGAAACACTGAAGCTTTCTTT. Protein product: CASSSGQGNTEAFF.

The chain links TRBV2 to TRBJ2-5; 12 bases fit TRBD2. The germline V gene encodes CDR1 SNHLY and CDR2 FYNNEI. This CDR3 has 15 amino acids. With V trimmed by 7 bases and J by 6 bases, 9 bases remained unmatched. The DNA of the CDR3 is TGTGCCAGCACCACCCAGACTAGCGGGGGCAAGACCCAGTACTTC. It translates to CASTTQTSGGKTQYF.

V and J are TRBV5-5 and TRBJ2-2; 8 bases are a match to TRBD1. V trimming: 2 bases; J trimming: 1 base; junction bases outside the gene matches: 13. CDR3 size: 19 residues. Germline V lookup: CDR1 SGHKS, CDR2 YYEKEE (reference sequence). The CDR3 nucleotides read TGTGCCAGCAGCTTTCAGGACAGGGTTGTTCCCCTGAACACCGGGGAGCTGTTTTTT. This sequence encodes CASSFQDRVVPLNTGELFF.

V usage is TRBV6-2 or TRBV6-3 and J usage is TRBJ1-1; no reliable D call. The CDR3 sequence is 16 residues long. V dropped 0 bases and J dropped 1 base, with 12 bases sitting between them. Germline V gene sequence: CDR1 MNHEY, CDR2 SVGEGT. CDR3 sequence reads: CASSYSTRPGNTEAFF. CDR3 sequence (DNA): TGTGCCAGCAGTTACTCGACTCGACCGGGGAACACTGAAGCTTTCTTT.